This T cell receptor beta chain appears in the sequencing data of a study of blood T cells in healthy people across ages. Only a few counts were recorded for this clonotype. Germline V gives CDR1 MNHNS, CDR2 SASEGT. This CDR3 contains 17 residues. Trimming removed 4 bases from V and 3 bases from J; junction bases left unmatched: 11. A second PCR, run for roughly 7 to 12 cycles, used a sample-barcoded 5' primer plus a J-beta primer mix. MiXCR, run by TCRdb on the 5' RACE reads, gives a single entry per CDR3 protein. This repertoire shows about 640,000 distinct CDR3 sequences, 58% found once; its top ten account for 35% to 40%.

The receptor comes from a man aged 60 to 69 in good health. The specimen sequenced was blood. The chain recombines TRBV6-1 with TRBJ2-7; 11 bases fit TRBD2. The CDR3 region has the DNA TGTGCCAGCAGTGTGAGGTCGGGGACTAGCGGCCTCTACGAGCAGTACTTC. Translation: CASSVRSGTSGLYEQYF.